The rows below give T cell receptor beta chains drawn from one sample of a study of identical twins. A single record per CDR3 protein comes from TCRdb applying MiXCR to the 5' RACE reads. The sample lists 450,000 or so distinct CDR3 sequences; 20% to 30% were seen once. The sample was also reused in another study, on T cells expressing NK-cell markers.

Sequencing input: CD4+ T cells sorted from blood. The receptors were gathered from a woman aged 18-29 years in good health. Each CDR3 is given without its conserved first and last residue.

TRBV20-1 | 12 | SARSGGWLETQY
TRBV29-1 | 10 | SVVTEKETQY
TRBV20-1 | 11 | SAARYRDYEQY
TRBV7-2 | 13 | ASSLRGSNTGELF
TRBV2 | 11 | ASRGAGGGELF
TRBV6-1 | 14 | ASRTLLAGDYNEQF
TRBV27 | 13 | ASSSFGTGRETQY
TRBV30 | 12 | AWSMRLAKNIQY
TRBV9 | 13 | ASSVAGASYNEQF
TRBV20-1 | 10 | SADLRLGTQY
TRBV7-6 | 14 | ASSLRGTSASNEQF
TRBV20-1 | 11 | SASLGNQETQY
TRBV20-1 | 12 | SALAGGPRNEQF
TRBV7-2 | 11 | ASSLLITYEQY
TRBV6-1 | 13 | ASSPGYSSGNEQF
TRBV5-1 | 12 | ASSLGTAQETQY
TRBV21-1 | 11 | ASSKGVAYEQY
TRBV4-3 | 12 | ASSQVIAGVEQF
TRBV21-1 | 13 | ASSKEKREFHEQF
TRBV7-8 | 13 | ASSSVGGFTGELF
TRBV7-8 | 12 | ASSLVGVGYEQY
TRBV7-9 | 11 | ASSRGLGNTIY
TRBV6-1 | 11 | AIGGRENYEQY
TRBV10-3 | 12 | AISTRPRDTEAF
TRBV9 | 13 | ASSEGRPSGGELF
TRBV19 | 15 | ASSIRVGPATNEKLF
TRBV7-9 | 13 | ASSLYVSGTTEAF
TRBV28 | 10 | ASNPDRDEQF
TRBV9 | 16 | ASSPRTPLNAGANVLT
TRBV9 | 12 | ASSVALGTDTQY
TRBV6-5 | 12 | ASSYDKVGLGQY
TRBV20-1 | 11 | SAIPSGRNTQY
TRBV7-7 | 11 | ASSTQGGNEQF
TRBV20-1 | 12 | SALPGRGTDTQY
TRBV20-1 | 9 | SARDNTEAF
TRBV6-6 | 10 | ASSYLPQPQH
TRBV7-6 | 13 | ASSLNPGESHEQY
TRBV7-9 | 12 | ASSFLSGSGGYT
TRBV2 | 14 | ASSDNRRTALYGYT
TRBV27 | 15 | ASSLSPGLAFTDTQY
TRBV12-3/TRBV12-4 | 14 | ASSFDGRTGSYEQY
TRBV10-3 | 10 | AISESVYGYT
TRBV4-1 | 11 | ASSLLRGEKLF
TRBV6-4 | 11 | GSSVAPTDTQY
TRBV5-5 | 12 | ASSRWTGGYEQY
TRBV9 | 13 | ASSDVAGGGETQY
TRBV5-1 | 14 | ASSKGANLNTGELF
TRBV7-9 | 12 | ASSSTGGWDEQY
TRBV11-2 | 14 | ASSLYSLGGGTEAF
TRBV5-1 | 13 | ASSLTGGSYDEQF
TRBV5-5 | 13 | ASSVGQGWSEKLF
TRBV12-3/TRBV12-4 | 12 | ASSLRGVEREQY
TRBV7-3 | 11 | ASSLGKNTEAF
TRBV12-3/TRBV12-4 | 10 | ASSSGGHEQY
TRBV20-1 | 13 | SARDPVKWAEKLF
TRBV20-1 | 15 | SAREGSQRGYAGELF
TRBV5-6 | 13 | ASSLPMRDTGELF
TRBV7-2 | 12 | ASSYGTQNTEAF